These T cell receptor beta chains were read from a single sample in a study of technical replicates of blood from a few donors. Sequenced by immunoSEQ multiplex PCR; TCRdb stores in-frame clones only, minus some. The profile shows tens of thousands of clones, more than 85% of them singletons. Sequenced material: T cells isolated from PBMCs. Source of these receptors: a human donor in good health. Some clones in this sample may be carry-over from other donors' samples. Both conserved end residues are part of each CDR3. D genes are given only for firm matches. Clone size appears in some rows only: once, few, many, or a class for an expanded clone.

>TRBJ1-4|TRBV2|.|.
CASSPPTANEKLFF
TGTGCCAGCAGTCCCCCGACTGCGAATGAAAAACTGTTTTTT
>TRBJ2-1|TRBV30|.|.
CAWSMGPEQFF
TGTGCCTGGAGTATGGGGCCTGAGCAGTTCTTC
>TRBJ2-5|TRBV2|.|.
CASSGLLRETQYF
TGTGCCAGCAGTGGACTCCTCCGGGAGACCCAGTACTTC
>TRBJ2-7|TRBV6-5|.|once
CASRGGTGTNEQYF
TGTGCCAGCAGGGGGGGAACAGGGACTAACGAGCAGTACTTC
>TRBJ2-7|TRBV7-6|TRBD2|.
CASSRTAGGPEQYF
TGTGCCAGCAGCAGGACAGCGGGAGGTCCCGAGCAGTACTTC
>TRBJ1-1|TRBV14|.|.
CASSQARGGGTEAFF
TGTGCCAGCAGCCAAGCACGGGGAGGGGGCACTGAAGCTTTCTTT
>TRBJ2-3|TRBV4-1|.|.
CASSRQTGGTDTQYF
TGCGCCAGCAGCCGCCAAACGGGGGGCACAGATACGCAGTATTTT
>TRBJ1-4|TRBV21-1|.|.
CASSKQVVANEKLFF
TGTGCCAGCAGCAAACAGGTGGTGGCTAATGAAAAACTGTTTTTT
>TRBJ2-4|TRBV6-6|TRBD1|.
CASRTGRLDIQYF
TGTGCCAGCAGGACAGGGCGGTTGGACATTCAGTACTTC
>TRBJ1-6|TRBV5-4|.|.
CASSLRSSPLHF
TGTGCCAGCAGCCTTAGGAGTTCACCCCTCCACTTT
>TRBJ2-7|TRBV11-1|TRBD1|.
CASSPRDRALYEQYF
TGTGCCAGCAGCCCCCGGGACAGGGCATTGTACGAGCAGTACTTC
>TRBJ1-4|TRBV29-1|.|once
CSAGTATNEKLFF
TGCAGCGCGGGTACGGCAACTAATGAAAAACTGTTTTTT
>TRBJ1-1|TRBV4-1|TRBD1|.
CASSLDREKGVNTEAFF
TGCGCCAGCAGCTTGGACAGGGAAAAAGGGGTGAACACTGAAGCTTTCTTT
>TRBJ2-1|TRBV5-1|.|.
CASSWKVGEGEQFF
TGCGCCAGCAGCTGGAAAGTCGGGGAAGGTGAGCAGTTCTTC
>TRBJ2-7|TRBV30|.|.
CAWSPDLKASYEQYF
TGTGCCTGGAGTCCTGACTTGAAAGCCTCCTACGAGCAGTACTTC
>TRBJ2-2|TRBV5-1|TRBD2|.
CASSWDLAGAWELFF
TGCGCCAGCAGCTGGGACCTAGCGGGGGCATGGGAGCTGTTTTTT
>TRBJ2-7|TRBV11-3|.|.
CASSLNRLVLPEQYF
TGTGCCAGCAGCTTAAATCGCCTAGTTCTTCCCGAGCAGTACTTC
>TRBJ1-2|TRBV2|.|.
CASSEGGGWGGYGYTF
TGTGCCAGCAGTGAAGGTGGGGGCTGGGGGGGCTATGGCTACACCTTC
>TRBJ2-1|TRBV5-1|.|.
CASSLDLVVSNNEQFF
TGCGCCAGCAGCTTGGACCTAGTTGTAAGTAACAATGAGCAGTTCTTC
>TRBJ1-2|TRBV28|.|.
CASSSMTYGGYGYTF
TGTGCCAGCAGTTCAATGACATACGGTGGCTATGGCTACACCTTC